This TCR beta chain is drawn from a study of early stage breast cancer tumors. The CDR3 runs to 15 residues. V lost 3 bases, J lost 6 bases, and 8 bases stayed unmatched. Germline V CDR1 and CDR2: LNHDA, SQIVND (reference sequence). This clone was observed once. As yet, its antigen is unknown. The table came from immunoSEQ multiplex PCR; TCRdb's copy has only in-frame clones and leaves some out. This sample has fewer than 70,000 clones; around 80% occur once, and the top ten carry approximately 4.5%. The study, taken as a whole, reports: Commonly generated sequences made up most enriched TCRB sequences shared between patients.

What was sequenced was blood. The TCR sequence derives from a person in their forties with breast cancer. V and J are TRBV19 and TRBJ1-5, with 7 bases that match TRBD1. CDR3 DNA: TGTGCCAGTAGTATCCGGGACAGCAGGAGTCAGCCCCAGCATTTT. It codes for CASSIRDSRSQPQHF.